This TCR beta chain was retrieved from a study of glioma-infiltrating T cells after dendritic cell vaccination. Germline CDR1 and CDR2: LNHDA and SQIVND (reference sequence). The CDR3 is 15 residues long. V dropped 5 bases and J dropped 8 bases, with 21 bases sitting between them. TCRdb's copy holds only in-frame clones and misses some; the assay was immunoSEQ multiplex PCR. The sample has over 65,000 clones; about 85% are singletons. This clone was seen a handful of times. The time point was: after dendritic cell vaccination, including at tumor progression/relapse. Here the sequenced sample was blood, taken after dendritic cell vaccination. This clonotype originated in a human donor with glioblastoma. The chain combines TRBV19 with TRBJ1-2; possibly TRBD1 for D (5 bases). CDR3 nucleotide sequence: TGTGCCAGTAGTTCCTCCCGGGGAGGGGTTCTCGGCTACACCTTC. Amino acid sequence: CASSSSRGGVLGYTF.